The following is a T cell receptor (beta chain) sequence with its context. No antigen is known for it. Sequencing was performed with immunoSEQ multiplex PCR; in TCRdb, only in-frame clones are kept and a portion is missing. This sample carries nearly 80,000 clones, 80% to 95% of them seen once, and the ten largest clones take 3% to 4.5%. CDR1 SGHTA and CDR2 FQGNSA come from the germline V gene. CDR3 size: 13 residues. V lost 1 base and J 5 bases, leaving 8 bases between the germline ends. The source of the sample is a study of cytomegalovirus exposure and HLA in healthy donors. Study-wide points: Rarity characterized most TCR sequences, yet some public TCRs appeared in many donors. Researchers catalogued 150 or so TCR beta chains as cytomegalovirus-associated.

The chain carries TRBV7-2 and TRBJ1-1; possibly TRBD1 for D (5 bases). The specimen sequenced was PBMCs. The receptor's source is a woman under 40 in good health and CMV-seronegative. The CDR3 region has the DNA TGTGCCAGCAGCTTAGTAGACAGAACTGAAGCTTTCTTT. It codes for CASSLVDRTEAFF.